The 14 T cell receptor beta chains listed next were all sequenced from one sample in a study of Ad26.COV2.S vaccination and SARS-CoV-2 variants. Only in-frame clones appear in the TCRdb table, and some are missing; sequencing was by immunoSEQ multiplex PCR. The repertoire consists of over 400,000 clones, with 89% occurring once and the leading ten covering about 2.7%. Treatment reported: 15 to 20 received Ad26.COV2.S at low or high dose, single or two shots; about five received placebo; per-sample allocation not given. Repertoires come from day 63 after the first vaccine or placebo injection. The sample in question was peripheral blood, obtained in a trial of Ad26.COV2.S vaccine versus placebo. These TCRs come from a person between 18 and 65 years old who received the Ad26.COV2.S COVID-19 vaccine or a placebo.

The CDR3 loop reads CASSPSGTSVNEQYF. The CDR3 DNA is TGTGCCAGCTCACCTTCAGGGACTAGCGTTAACGAGCAGTACTTC. J is TRBJ2-7 and V is TRBV18; 10 positions agree with TRBD2. Trimming took 3 bases from V and 5 from J; bases not matched to a gene: 7. CDR1 KGHSH and CDR2 LQKENI come from the germline V gene. CDR3 length: 15 residues.

This sequence joins TRBV3-1 (or the pseudogene TRBV3-2) and TRBJ2-7; D perhaps matches TRBD1 (6 bases). The CDR3 length is 13 residues. Germline assignment: CDR1 LGHDT and CDR2 YNNKEL (reference sequence). Trimming shortened V by 5 bases and J by 6 bases, and 14 bases separated the two germline ends. The CDR3 sequence is CASSWAQGGEQYF. As DNA, the CDR3 is TGTGCCAGCAGCTGGGCACAGGGCGGCGAGCAGTACTTC.

The chain carries TRBV5-1 and TRBJ1-2, with 10 positions matching TRBD1. The CDR3 runs to 13 residues. Germline V gene data show CDR1 as SGHRS and CDR2 as YFSETQ. V gave up 4 bases and J gave up 5 bases; unmatched junction bases: 2. CDR3 DNA sequence: TGCGCCAGCAGCGAGGGACAGGGGTATGGCTACACCTTC. This sequence encodes CASSEGQGYGYTF.

The chain carries TRBV7-9 and TRBJ2-1, with a tentative D call TRBD1 (5 bases). Germline V CDR1 and CDR2: SEHNR, FQNEAQ (reference sequence). The V and J ends lost 7 bases and 0 bases respectively, with 10 bases between them. The CDR3 is 14 amino acids. CDR3 bases: TGTGCCAGCATCGACAGCTCCTCCTACAATGAGCAGTTCTTC. This sequence encodes CASIDSSSYNEQFF.

The chain uses TRBV18 and TRBJ1-4, with TRBD1 identical over 8 bases. Germline V gene data show CDR1 as KGHSH and CDR2 as LQKENI. CDR3 length equals 16 residues. V gave up 1 base and J gave up 7 bases; unmatched junction bases: 8. In DNA, the CDR3 is TGTGCCAGCTCACCACTCCAGGGACAGGCGGGTGAAAAACTGTTTTTT. Encoded protein: CASSPLQGQAGEKLFF. Full variable domain (rest looked up from reference TRBV18 and TRBJ1-4): NAGVMQNPRHLVRRRGQEARLRCSPMKGHSHVYWYRQLPEEGLKFMVYLQKENIIDESGMPKERFSAEFPKEGPSILRIQQVVRGDSAAYFCASSPLQGQAGEKLFFGSGTQLSVL.

The rearrangement uses TRBV7-2 and TRBJ2-1; D may be TRBD2 (5 bases). The V gene's germline CDR1 is SGHTA and CDR2 FQGNSA. CDR3 length: 14 amino acids. The ends were cut back, 6 bases at V and 5 bases at J, with 14 bases in the middle. The CDR3 spells CASSTQSGNNEQFF. The CDR3 DNA is TGTGCCAGCAGTACACAGTCCGGGAACAATGAGCAGTTCTTC. The full variable domain, completed using reference TRBV7-2 and TRBJ2-1, is GAGVSQSPSNKVTEKGKDVELRCDPISGHTALYWYRQSLGQGLEFLIYFQGNSAPDKSGLPSDRFSAERTGGSVSTLTIQRTQQEDSAVYLCASSTQSGNNEQFFGPGTRLTVL.

This clone was observed a few times. The rearrangement uses TRBV5-4 and TRBJ1-6; D gene unclear. V dropped 4 bases and J dropped 18 bases, with 14 bases sitting between them. The length of the CDR3 is 11 residues. Germline CDR1 and CDR2: SGHNT and YYREEE (reference sequence). CDR3 in DNA: TGTGCCAGCAGCGGCGTTGGCGCACCCCACTTT. Its protein is CASSGVGAPHF.

Here the CDR3 reads CASSLGGQEKLFF. The CDR3 DNA follows: TGTGCCAGCAGTTTAGGGGGGCAGGAAAAACTGTTTTTT. The chain uses TRBV28 and TRBJ1-4; TRBD1 might be the D (6 bases). Looked up from germline, CDR1 is MDHEN and CDR2 is SYDVKM. The CDR3 totals 13 residues. Trimming cost V 2 bases and J 8 bases, with 9 bases left between them. The whole variable domain, filled in from reference TRBV28 and TRBJ1-4, reads DVKVTQSSRYLVKRTGEKVFLECVQDMDHENMFWYRQDPGLGLRLIYFSYDVKMKEKGDIPEGYSVSREKKERFSLILESASTNQTSMYLCASSLGGQEKLFFGSGTQLSVL.

V usage is TRBV7-2 and J usage is TRBJ1-5; D perhaps matches TRBD1 (6 bases). The germline V gene has CDR1 SGHTA and CDR2 FQGNSA. The CDR3 is 15 amino acids. V lost 5 bases to trimming and J lost 2 bases, with 13 bases between them. The DNA for the CDR3 is TGTGCCAGCAGCCCGGGACAAGGAGGCAATCAGCCCCAGCATTTT. Protein sequence: CASSPGQGGNQPQHF.

This chain uses TRBV28 with TRBJ2-7, with 7 positions matching TRBD1. J was trimmed by 0 bases and V by 6 bases; bases with no gene match: 5. Germline CDR1 MDHEN, CDR2 SYDVKM. The CDR3 runs 14 residues. The CDR3, as DNA: TGTGCCAGCAGCCCCAGGGGGATCTCCTACGAGCAGTACTTC. Translation: CASSPRGISYEQYF. The variable domain in full, completed from reference TRBV28 and TRBJ2-7, reads DVKVTQSSRYLVKRTGEKVFLECVQDMDHENMFWYRQDPGLGLRLIYFSYDVKMKEKGDIPEGYSVSREKKERFSLILESASTNQTSMYLCASSPRGISYEQYFGPGTRLTVT.

The chain links TRBV28 to TRBJ2-7, with D possibly being TRBD2 (5 bases). The CDR3 contains 12 residues. CDR1 is MDHEN, CDR2 SYDVKM, per germline. V was clipped by 8 bases and J by 4 bases, with 12 bases between them. The CDR3 DNA reads as TGTGCCAGCCGACCAGGCGGGTACGAGCAGTACTTC. Protein sequence: CASRPGGYEQYF. Full variable domain (rest looked up from reference TRBV28 and TRBJ2-7): DVKVTQSSRYLVKRTGEKVFLECVQDMDHENMFWYRQDPGLGLRLIYFSYDVKMKEKGDIPEGYSVSREKKERFSLILESASTNQTSMYLCASRPGGYEQYFGPGTRLTVT.

This sequence joins TRBV18 and TRBJ2-1; D is tentatively TRBD1 or TRBD2 (5 bases each). CDR1 is KGHSH, CDR2 LQKENI, per germline. V gave up 3 bases and J gave up 0 bases, with 9 bases separating them. This CDR3 is built from 15 residues. The CDR3 sequence: CASSPGRTSYNEQFF. As DNA, the CDR3 is TGTGCCAGCTCACCGGGACGGACCTCCTACAATGAGCAGTTCTTC.

The J gene is TRBJ2-5, the V gene TRBV5-1; weak D call: TRBD2 (6 bases). The V end was cut by 3 bases, the J end by 4 bases, with 16 bases between. Germline V gives CDR1 SGHRS, CDR2 YFSETQ. The CDR3 loop spans 15 amino acids. CDR3 in amino acids: CASSSSGQRGETQYF. CDR3 bases: TGCGCCAGCAGCTCAAGCGGGCAGAGGGGAGAGACCCAGTACTTC.

The rearrangement links TRBV19 to TRBJ1-6; 9 bases agree with TRBD1. With V trimmed by 3 bases and J by 7 bases, 1 base remained unmatched. The germline V gene encodes CDR1 LNHDA and CDR2 SQIVND (reference sequence). The CDR3 length is 14 residues. The CDR3 loop is CASSIGQGNSPLHF. CDR3 in DNA: TGTGCCAGTAGTATTGGACAGGGGAATTCACCCCTCCACTTT.